Each of the 22 T cell receptor beta chains below was sequenced from the same sample in a study of tumor-infiltrating lymphocytes in primary liver carcinoma. Constant-region priming of about 0.5 ug total RNA yielded TCR beta cDNA. Library construction for TCR beta comprised three nested multiplex PCR rounds performed with slightly modified ARM-PCR. Investigators reported that the first two PCR rounds, at approximately 11 cycles each, used TRBV1-TRBV30 forward primers with a C-beta reverse primer. TCRdb reanalysed the multiplex PCR reads using MiXCR and keeps one entry per CDR3 protein. The sample consists of about 120,000 distinct CDR3 sequences, 50% to 65% of them appearing once. Between roughly 18 and 30 mg of unsorted bulk tissue served as the source from which RNA and DNA were co-extracted. The sequencing sample was made of liver tumor tissue from sampling region 1. Subset described: tumor region T1, superior pole. Receptors originate from a woman aged 60-75 years with primary liver carcinoma and hepatitis B virus infection.

Comments on this clonotype: Since a much larger clone is just one base distant, this may be a read error. The chain joins TRBV5-5 to TRBJ1-2; no reliable D call. V lost 6 bases and J lost 6, with 21 bases in between. Germline V gene sequence: CDR1 SGHKS, CDR2 YYEKEE (reference sequence). The length of the CDR3 is 15 residues. The CDR3 sequence: CASIFSGGSRDGYTF. DNA of the CDR3: TGTGCCAGCATCTTCTCGGGCGGGAGTCGGGATGGCTACACCTTC.

The chain has TRBV11-3 and TRBJ1-2; D is perhaps TRBD1 (5 bases). Trimming stripped 3 bases from V and 10 bases from J, with 18 bases between. The CDR3 loop spans 14 amino acids. Per the germline V gene, CDR1 is SGHNT and CDR2 is YENEEA. The CDR3 DNA reads TGTGCCAGCAGCTTCCCGACATGGGGCATTGCCTACACCTTC. Its protein product is CASSFPTWGIAYTF.

This clonotype occurred a few times. A much larger clone lies one base from this, so it may be a read error. The chain is built from TRBV12-3 or TRBV12-4 and TRBJ1-5, with 8 bases matching TRBD1. There are 18 residues in the CDR3. The junction had 19 bases not matched to a gene; V was cut back by 7 bases and J by 5 bases. The CDR3 nucleotides read TGTGCCAGCACCTTATTCTTAGGACAGGGAATGTTTGATCAGCCCCAGCATTTT. Translation gives CASTLFLGQGMFDQPQHF.

In nucleotides, the CDR3 is TGTGCCAGCAGCTTAGATGGGATTAACTATAATGAGCAGTTCTTC. It yields the protein CASSLDGINYNEQFF. V is TRBV11-2 and J is TRBJ2-1; D gene ambiguous. This CDR3 region has 15 residues. Germline V gene data show CDR1 as SGHAT and CDR2 as FQNNGV. V dropped 0 bases and J dropped 7 bases, with 13 bases sitting between them.

Comments on this clonotype: It may be a read error: a sequence one base away is much more abundant. The CDR3 end shows no conserved phenylalanine or tryptophan, and so a read error is likely. This chain uses TRBV4-1 with TRBJ2-3; D could derive from TRBD1 or TRBD2 (5 bases each). The germline gives CDR1 MGHRA, CDR2 YSYEKL. The length of the CDR3 is 15 residues. V lost 2 bases, J lost 2 bases, and 11 bases lay in between. CDR3 protein: CASSQTQGPTDTQYL. The CDR3 DNA reads TGCGCCAGCAGCCAAACCCAGGGACCCACAGATACGCAGTATTTA.

To note about this clonotype: A single base separates this from a much larger clone, so it may be a read error. The J gene is TRBJ1-2, the V gene TRBV30; D gene unclear. Trimming pared 5 bases from V and 0 bases from J, leaving 10 bases between. Germline V gives CDR1 GTSNPN, CDR2 SVGIG (reference sequence). The CDR3 runs to 13 residues. CDR3 loop: CAWSMGSNYGYTF. DNA for the CDR3: TGTGCCTGGTCAATGGGTTCTAACTATGGCTACACCTTC.

In the case of this clonotype: Possible read error: a much larger clone is one base away. This chain links TRBV10-3 with TRBJ2-7, with 7 bases aligning to TRBD1. This CDR3 contains 14 residues. The V and J ends lost 8 bases and 2 bases, in that order; junction bases with no gene match: 9. The germline gives CDR1 ENHRY, CDR2 SYGVKD. CDR3 sequence: CAIGPDRATYEQYF. Written as DNA, the CDR3 is TGTGCCATCGGTCCCGACAGGGCTACCTACGAGCAGTACTTC.

Points on this clonotype: At one of its ends the junction is not consistent with the germline gene, which may arise from a read error. J is TRBJ1-1 and V is TRBV7-8; 9 bases match TRBD1. Germline-derived CDR1 and CDR2 are SGHVS and FQNEAQ. The CDR3 runs to 15 residues. CDR3 bases: TGTGCCAGCAGCTTCCGGGACAGGGCGAACAATGAAGCTTTCTTT. This gives the protein CASSFRDRANNEAFF.

With respect to this clonotype: This may arise from a read error, as a much more abundant clone is one base away. The genes are TRBV6-5 and TRBJ2-3; possible D gene TRBD2, 6 bases. The CDR3 is 14 residues long. CDR1 and CDR2 (germline): MNHEY, SVGAGI. V lost 5 bases and J lost 2, with 11 bases in between. The chain's CDR3 is CASSLTRYTDTQYF. The CDR3 nucleotides read TGTGCCAGCAGTCTGACTAGGTACACAGATACGCAGTATTTT.

Remarks on this clonotype: Possible read error: a much larger clone is one base away. The rearrangement uses TRBV5-6 and TRBJ2-7; D not resolved. The germline gives CDR1 SGHDT, CDR2 YYEEEE. V dropped 2 bases and J dropped 5 bases, with 8 bases sitting between them. CDR3 length equals 12 residues. For the CDR3, the DNA is TGTGCCAGCAGCTTAGTAAGGGACGAGCAGTACTTC. Translating gives CASSLVRDEQYF. Full variable domain (remainder filled in from reference TRBV5-6 and TRBJ2-7): DAGVTQSPTHLIKTRGQQVTLRCSPKSGHDTVSWYQQALGQGPQFIFQYYEEEERQRGNFPDRFSGHQFPNYSSELNVNALLLGDSALYLCASSLVRDEQYFGPGTRLTVT.

This chain connects TRBV6-1 to TRBJ1-4; D is possibly TRBD1 (5 bases). The CDR3 consists of 12 residues. Trimming cost V 8 bases and J 5 bases, with 9 bases left between them. Germline V gene sequence: CDR1 MNHNS, CDR2 SASEGT. CDR3 region: CASRQLNEKLFF. CDR3 nucleotide sequence: TGTGCCAGCCGACAGTTAAATGAAAAACTGTTTTTT.

This clonotype has at least ten counts. The V gene is TRBV5-6, the J gene TRBJ2-1, with 8 bases that match TRBD2. Germline assignment: CDR1 SGHDT and CDR2 YYEEEE. This CDR3 contains 16 residues. V was pared by 2 bases and J by 3 bases, with 7 bases of the junction left unmatched. DNA for the CDR3: TGTGCCAGCAGCTTATTGGGGGCGGGAGGCTACAATGAGCAGTTCTTC. It yields the protein CASSLLGAGGYNEQFF.

A note on this clonotype: No conserved phenylalanine or tryptophan is present at the end of the CDR3, so a read error is the likely explanation. It is unclear where the CDR3 begins or ends on the DNA, so no DNA is shown, and the CDR3 is as TCRdb lists it. The chain couples TRBV12-3 or TRBV12-4 to TRBJ1-1. The CDR3 totals 13 residues, both ends included. The CDR3 sequence: CASRGRVNTEALY.

This clonotype was recorded a few times. The rearrangement uses TRBV24-1 and TRBJ2-3, with 7 bases matching TRBD2. CDR3 size: 14 residues. CDR1 KGHDR and CDR2 SFDVKD come from the germline V gene. Unmatched junction bases numbered 6, after V lost 5 bases and J lost 5 bases. Here the CDR3 DNA reads TGTGCCACCAGTGGAGCGGGATCCTTAGATACGCAGTATTTT. Its translation: CATSGAGSLDTQYF.

This clonotype has at least ten counts. The chain recombines TRBV28 with TRBJ1-1; maybe TRBD1 (5 bases). The V end lost 10 bases, the J end lost 0 bases, and 12 bases lay between the germline ends. Germline CDR1 MDHEN, CDR2 SYDVKM. The length of the CDR3 is 13 residues. CDR3 in amino acids: CATLTVMNTEAFF. In DNA, the CDR3 is TGTGCCACCTTGACAGTCATGAACACTGAAGCTTTCTTT.

Concerning this clonotype: At one boundary the junction diverges from the germline segment, which might be a read error. The rearrangement uses TRBV29-1 and TRBJ2-7; 7 positions match TRBD2. Germline V gene data show CDR1 as SQVTM and CDR2 as ANQGSEA. The CDR3 is 13 residues long. The CDR3 sequence: CSVATSYTYEQYF. CDR3 DNA sequence: TGTAGCGTAGCGACTAGCTACACCTACGAGCAGTACTTC.

Regarding this clonotype: One end of the junction varies from germline; a read error may be responsible. The chain joins TRBV11-2 to TRBJ2-7; perhaps D is TRBD1 or TRBD2 (5 bases each). The CDR3 loop spans 15 amino acids. Germline V gene sequence: CDR1 SGHAT, CDR2 FQNNGV. CDR3 protein: CTSSDAVGQEADQYF. As DNA, the CDR3 is TGTACCAGTAGCGACGCTGTGGGGCAGGAGGCCGATCAGTACTTC.

This clonotype occurred many times. The rearrangement joins TRBV12-3 or TRBV12-4 to TRBJ2-1; tentatively, D is TRBD2 (6 bases). V dropped 7 bases and J dropped 5 bases, with 12 bases sitting between them. The CDR3 is made up of 13 amino acids. The CDR3 sequence: CASNELADNEQFF. The CDR3 DNA follows: TGTGCCAGCAATGAACTAGCCGACAATGAGCAGTTCTTC.

Worth noting for this clonotype: This may be a read error, as it is one base from a much larger clone. J is TRBJ2-3 and V is TRBV4-2; D is uncertain. This CDR3 is 13 amino acids long. The germline gives CDR1 LGHNA, CDR2 YNFKEQ. The CDR3 here is CASSSGRTDTHYF. CDR3 sequence (DNA): TGTGCCAGCAGCTCGGGTCGCACAGATACGCATTATTTT.

The chain carries TRBV11-2 and TRBJ2-7, with a tentative D call TRBD1 (5 bases). The V and J ends lost 5 bases and 8 bases respectively, with 19 bases between them. Looked up from germline, CDR1 is SGHAT and CDR2 is FQNNGV. This CDR3 region has 14 residues. The CDR3 here is CASSPQQDSYKQYF. The CDR3 DNA follows: TGTGCCAGCAGCCCCCAACAGGATTCCTATAAGCAGTACTTC.

V and J are TRBV11-2 and TRBJ1-2, with 7 bases identical to TRBD1. Germline V gene lookup returns CDR1 SGHAT and CDR2 FQNNGV. With V trimmed by 2 bases and J by 9 bases, 6 bases remained unmatched. The CDR3 covers 13 residues. The CDR3 sequence is CASSLQGDYCYTF. CDR3 nucleotide sequence: TGTGCCAGCAGCTTACAGGGGGACTACTGCTACACCTTC.

A remark on this clonotype: No conserved phenylalanine or tryptophan is present at the end of the CDR3, so a read error is the likely explanation. The chain links TRBV7-9 to TRBJ2-1; possibly TRBD1 for D (6 bases). Trimming removed 2 bases from V and 0 bases from J, with 14 bases in between. CDR3 size: 17 residues. Germline assignment: CDR1 SEHNR and CDR2 FQNEAQ (reference sequence). The CDR3 protein is CASSLLRGRSSYNEQFS. CDR3 in DNA: TGTGCCAGCAGCTTACTCAGGGGAAGATCCTCCTACAATGAGCAGTTCTCC.